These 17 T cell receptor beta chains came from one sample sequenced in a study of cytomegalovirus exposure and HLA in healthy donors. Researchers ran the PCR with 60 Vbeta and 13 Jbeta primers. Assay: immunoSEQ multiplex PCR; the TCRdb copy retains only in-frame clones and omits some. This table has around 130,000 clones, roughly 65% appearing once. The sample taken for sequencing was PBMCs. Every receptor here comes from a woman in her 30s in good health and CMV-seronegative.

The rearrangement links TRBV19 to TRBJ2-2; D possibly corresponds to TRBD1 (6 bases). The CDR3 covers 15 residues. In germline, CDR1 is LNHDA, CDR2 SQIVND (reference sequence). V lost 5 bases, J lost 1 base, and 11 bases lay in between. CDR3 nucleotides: TGTGCCAGTAGTGTACGAGGGGGGAACACCGGGGAGCTGTTTTTT. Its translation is CASSVRGGNTGELFF.

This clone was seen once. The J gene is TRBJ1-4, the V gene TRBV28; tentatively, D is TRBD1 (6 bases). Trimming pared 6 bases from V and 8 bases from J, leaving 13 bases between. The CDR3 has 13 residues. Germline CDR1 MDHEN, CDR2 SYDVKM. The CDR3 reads CASRTDREEKLFF. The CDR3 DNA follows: TGTGCCAGCAGGACGGACAGAGAAGAAAAACTGTTTTTT.

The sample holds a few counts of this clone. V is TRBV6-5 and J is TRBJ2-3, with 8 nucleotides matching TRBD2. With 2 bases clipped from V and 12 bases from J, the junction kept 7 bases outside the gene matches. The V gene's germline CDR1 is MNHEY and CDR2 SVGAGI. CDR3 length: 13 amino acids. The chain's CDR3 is CASSYDRGGPQYF. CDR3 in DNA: TGTGCCAGCAGTTACGACCGCGGGGGGCCTCAGTATTTT.

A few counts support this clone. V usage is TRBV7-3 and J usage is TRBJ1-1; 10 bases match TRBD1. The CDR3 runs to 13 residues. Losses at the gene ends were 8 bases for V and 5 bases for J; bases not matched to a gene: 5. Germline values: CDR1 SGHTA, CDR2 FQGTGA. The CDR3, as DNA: TGTGCCAGCCGACAGGGGGCAGGTACTGAAGCTTTCTTT. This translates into CASRQGAGTEAFF.

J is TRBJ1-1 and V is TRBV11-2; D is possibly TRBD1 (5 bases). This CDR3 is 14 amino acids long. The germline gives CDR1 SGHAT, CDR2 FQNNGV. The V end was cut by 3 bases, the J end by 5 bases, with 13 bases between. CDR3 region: CASSFLSKGTEAFF. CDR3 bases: TGTGCCAGCAGCTTTCTTTCAAAGGGGACTGAAGCTTTCTTT.

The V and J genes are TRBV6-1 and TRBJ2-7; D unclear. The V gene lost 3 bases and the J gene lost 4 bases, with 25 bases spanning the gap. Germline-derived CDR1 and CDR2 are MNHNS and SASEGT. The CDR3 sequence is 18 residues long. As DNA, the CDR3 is TGTGCCAGCAGTGAGGGCCCTATGTTGACCACACACCTATACGAGCAGTACTTC. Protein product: CASSEGPMLTTHLYEQYF.

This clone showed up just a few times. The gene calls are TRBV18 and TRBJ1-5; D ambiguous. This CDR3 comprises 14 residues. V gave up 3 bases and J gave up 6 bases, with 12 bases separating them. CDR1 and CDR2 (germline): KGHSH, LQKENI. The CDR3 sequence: CASSPDLEGQPQHF. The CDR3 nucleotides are TGTGCCAGCTCACCTGACCTAGAGGGTCAGCCCCAGCATTTT.

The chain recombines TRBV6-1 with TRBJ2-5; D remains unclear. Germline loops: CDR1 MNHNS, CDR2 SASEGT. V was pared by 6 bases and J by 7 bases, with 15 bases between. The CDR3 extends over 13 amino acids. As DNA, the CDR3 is TGTGCCAGCAGCAGGATACAAGAAGGGACCCAGTACTTC. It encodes CASSRIQEGTQYF.

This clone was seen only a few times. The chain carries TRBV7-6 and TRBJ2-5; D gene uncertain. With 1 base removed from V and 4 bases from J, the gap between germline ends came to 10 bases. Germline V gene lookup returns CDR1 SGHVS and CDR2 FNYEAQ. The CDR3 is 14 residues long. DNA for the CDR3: TGTGCCAGCAGCTTAGATAGCTTGGGAGAGACCCAGTACTTC. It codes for CASSLDSLGETQYF. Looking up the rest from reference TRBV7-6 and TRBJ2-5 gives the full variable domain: GAGVSQSPRYKVTKRGQDVALRCDPISGHVSLYWYRQALGQGPEFLTYFNYEAQQDKSGLPNDRFSAERPEGSISTLTIQRTEQRDSAMYRCASSLDSLGETQYFGPGTRLLVL.

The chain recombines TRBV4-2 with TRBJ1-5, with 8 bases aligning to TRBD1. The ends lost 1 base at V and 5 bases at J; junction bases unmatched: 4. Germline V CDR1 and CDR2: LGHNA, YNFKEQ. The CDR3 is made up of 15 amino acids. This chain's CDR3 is CASSQGQGADQPQHF. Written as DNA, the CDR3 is TGTGCCAGCAGCCAAGGGCAGGGGGCCGATCAGCCCCAGCATTTT.

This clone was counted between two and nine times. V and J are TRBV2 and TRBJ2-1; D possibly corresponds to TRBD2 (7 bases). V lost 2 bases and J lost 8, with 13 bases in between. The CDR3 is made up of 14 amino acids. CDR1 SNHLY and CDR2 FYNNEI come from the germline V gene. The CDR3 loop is CASSEIGGADEQFF. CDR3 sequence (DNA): TGTGCCAGCAGTGAAATAGGGGGGGCAGATGAGCAGTTCTTC.

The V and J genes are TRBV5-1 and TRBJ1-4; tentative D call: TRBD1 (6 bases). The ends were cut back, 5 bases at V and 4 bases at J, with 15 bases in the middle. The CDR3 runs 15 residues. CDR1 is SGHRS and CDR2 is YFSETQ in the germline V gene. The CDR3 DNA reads TGCGCCAGCAGACTCGCCGGACAGCGTAATGAAAAACTGTTTTTT. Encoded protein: CASRLAGQRNEKLFF.

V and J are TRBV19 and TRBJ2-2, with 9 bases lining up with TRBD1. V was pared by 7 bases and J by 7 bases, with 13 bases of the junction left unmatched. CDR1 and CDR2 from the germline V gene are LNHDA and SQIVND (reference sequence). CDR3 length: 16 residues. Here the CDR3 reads CASNPPGTGRDGELFF. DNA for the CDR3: TGTGCCAGTAATCCCCCCGGGACAGGGAGGGACGGGGAGCTGTTTTTT.

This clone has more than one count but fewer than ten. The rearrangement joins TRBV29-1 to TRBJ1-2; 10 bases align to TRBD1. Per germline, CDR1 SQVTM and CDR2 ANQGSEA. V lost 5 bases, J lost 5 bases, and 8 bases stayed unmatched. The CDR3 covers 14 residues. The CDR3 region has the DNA TGCAGCGTTTACCCCGGGACAGGGGAGTATGGCTACACCTTC. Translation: CSVYPGTGEYGYTF.

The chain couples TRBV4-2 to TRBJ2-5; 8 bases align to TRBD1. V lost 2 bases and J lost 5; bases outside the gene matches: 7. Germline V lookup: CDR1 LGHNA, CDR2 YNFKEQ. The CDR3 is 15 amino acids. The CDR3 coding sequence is TGTGCCAGCAGCCAACCCCAGGGGGCGGAGGAGACCCAGTACTTC. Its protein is CASSQPQGAEETQYF.

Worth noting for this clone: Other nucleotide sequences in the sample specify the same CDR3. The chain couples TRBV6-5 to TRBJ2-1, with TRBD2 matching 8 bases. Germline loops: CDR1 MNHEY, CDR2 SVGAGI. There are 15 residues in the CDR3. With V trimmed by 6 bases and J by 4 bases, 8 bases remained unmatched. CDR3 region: CASSRGLAGYNEQFF. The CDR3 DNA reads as TGTGCCAGCAGCCGCGGACTAGCAGGATACAATGAGCAGTTCTTC.

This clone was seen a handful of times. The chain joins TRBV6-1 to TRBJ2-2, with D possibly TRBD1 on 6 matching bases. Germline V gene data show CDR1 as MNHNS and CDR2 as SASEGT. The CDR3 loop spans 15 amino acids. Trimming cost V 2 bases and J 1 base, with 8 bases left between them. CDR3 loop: CASSEQGLNTGELFF. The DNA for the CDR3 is TGTGCCAGCAGTGAACAGGGGCTGAACACCGGGGAGCTGTTTTTT.